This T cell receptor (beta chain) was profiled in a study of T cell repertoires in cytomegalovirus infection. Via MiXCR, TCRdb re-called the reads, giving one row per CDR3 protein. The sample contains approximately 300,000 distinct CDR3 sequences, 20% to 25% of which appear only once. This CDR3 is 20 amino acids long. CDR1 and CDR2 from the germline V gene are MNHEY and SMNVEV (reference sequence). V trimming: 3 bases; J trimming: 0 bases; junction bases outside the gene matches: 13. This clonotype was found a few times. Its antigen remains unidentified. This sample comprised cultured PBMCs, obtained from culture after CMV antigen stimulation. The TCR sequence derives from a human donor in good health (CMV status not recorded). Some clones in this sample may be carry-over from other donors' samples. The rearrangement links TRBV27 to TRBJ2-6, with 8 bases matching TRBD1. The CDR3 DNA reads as TGTGCCAGCAGTTTCATCCTTGGACAGGGTGACGACTCTGGGGCCAACGTCCTGACTTTC. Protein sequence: CASSFILGQGDDSGANVLTF.